The rows below give T cell receptor beta chains drawn from one sample of a study of blood T cell repertoires in COVID-19. Using immunoSEQ multiplex PCR, the repertoire was profiled, and TCRdb retains in-frame clones only, with some absent. The sample contains tens of thousands of clones, approximately 86% of which appear only once. The sample taken for sequencing was peripheral blood. The receptors originated from a male donor with acute or convalescent COVID-19. The CDR3 runs from the conserved cysteine through the conserved F or W. Fields, in order: clone size, J gene, D gene, V gene, CDR3 protein, CDR3 DNA. The D gene is left open where the match is weak. Expanded clones get a size class; other rows say once, few or many, or leave the size out.

NA | TRBJ2-1 | NA | TRBV4-1 | CASSQAGTPREQFF | TGCGCCAGCAGCCAGGCCGGGACTCCTAGGGAGCAGTTCTTC
NA | TRBJ1-2 | TRBD1 | TRBV7-2 | CASSPPGGYGYTF | TGTGCCAGCAGTCCCCCAGGGGGCTATGGCTACACCTTC
NA | TRBJ1-2 | NA | TRBV7-2 | CASSLGVEDGYTF | TGTGCCAGCAGCTTAGGGGTAGAGGATGGCTACACCTTC
NA | TRBJ1-5 | NA | TRBV6-5 | CASSLTQGSNQPQHF | TGTGCCAGCAGTTTGACACAGGGTAGCAATCAGCCCCAGCATTTT
NA | TRBJ2-3 | TRBD1 | TRBV6-5 | CASKPGQGSTDTQYF | TGTGCCAGCAAACCGGGACAGGGGAGCACAGATACGCAGTATTTT
NA | TRBJ1-2 | NA | TRBV30 | CAWNQGSYGYTF | TGTGCCTGGAACCAGGGCAGCTATGGCTACACCTTC
NA | TRBJ1-6 | TRBD1 | TRBV5-4 | CASSLTGGNNSPLHF | TGTGCCAGCAGCTTGACAGGGGGTAATAATTCACCCCTCCACTTT
NA | TRBJ2-4 | NA | TRBV28 | CASIGGAKNIQYF | TGTGCCAGCATTGGGGGGGCCAAAAACATTCAGTACTTC
NA | TRBJ1-3 | TRBD1 | TRBV29-1 | CSVERLQGTGNTIYF | TGCAGCGTTGAGCGGTTACAGGGGACAGGAAACACCATATATTTT
NA | TRBJ2-2 | TRBD2 | TRBV6-5 | CASSWTSGGIAGELFF | TGTGCCAGCAGTTGGACTAGCGGGGGGATCGCCGGGGAGCTGTTTTTT
NA | TRBJ2-3 | TRBD2 | TRBV7-2 | CASSLRLAPPADTQYF | TGTGCCAGCAGCTTACGACTAGCGCCCCCGGCAGATACGCAGTATTTT
once | TRBJ1-1 | TRBD1 | TRBV5-1 | CASSITGVAEAFF | TGCGCCAGCAGCATAACAGGGGTGGCTGAAGCTTTCTTT
once | TRBJ2-1 | TRBD2 | TRBV9 | CASSRLAGDEEFF | TGTGCCAGCAGTAGACTAGCGGGGGATGAGGAGTTCTTC
NA | TRBJ1-2 | TRBD1 | TRBV6-5 | CATWTGGAAIYGYTF | TGTGCCACTTGGACAGGGGGCGCGGCTATCTATGGCTACACCTTC
NA | TRBJ1-5 | NA | TRBV30 | CAWTQNLDQPQHF | TGTGCCTGGACCCAAAACTTAGATCAGCCCCAGCATTTT
once | TRBJ1-6 | NA | TRBV7-8 | CASSKGQGIRSPLHF | TGTGCCAGCTCTAAGGGCCAGGGAATTCGTTCACCCCTCCACTTT
NA | TRBJ1-4 | NA | TRBV7-6 | CASSLNNRGTTNEKLFF | TGTGCCAGCAGCTTAAACAATAGGGGCACAACTAATGAAAAACTGTTTTTT
NA | TRBJ1-6 | TRBD1 | TRBV10-3 | CAISEGTGSLAPLHF | TGTGCCATCAGTGAGGGGACAGGGAGTTTGGCACCCCTCCACTTT
NA | TRBJ1-1 | TRBD1 | TRBV9 | CASSVKAGGTEAFF | TGTGCCAGCAGCGTAAAGGCAGGGGGCACTGAAGCTTTCTTT
NA | TRBJ1-2 | NA | TRBV29-1 | CSVDREGGYGYTF | TGCAGCGTTGACAGGGAGGGGGGCTATGGCTACACCTTC
NA | TRBJ1-1 | TRBD1 | TRBV5-1 | CASSLEGTGQNTEAFF | TGCGCCAGCAGCTTGGAAGGGACAGGACAGAACACTGAAGCTTTCTTT
NA | TRBJ1-1 | NA | TRBV30 | CAWKNSYTEAFF | TGTGCCTGGAAGAACAGCTACACTGAAGCTTTCTTT
NA | TRBJ2-7 | NA | TRBV3-1/TRBV3-2 | CASSQAEAVYEQYF | TGTGCCAGCAGCCAAGCAGAGGCAGTCTACGAGCAGTACTTC
NA | TRBJ1-4 | TRBD1 | TRBV19 | CASKGQGNEKLFF | TGTGCCAGTAAGGGACAGGGGAATGAAAAACTGTTTTTT
once | TRBJ2-1 | NA | TRBV7-8 | CASSPGTFQFF | TGTGCCAGCAGCCCCGGGACATTTCAGTTCTTC
NA | TRBJ2-2 | TRBD1 | TRBV19 | CASRTGQQNTGELFF | TGTGCCAGTAGAACGGGACAGCAGAACACCGGGGAGCTGTTTTTT
NA | TRBJ2-1 | TRBD2 | TRBV5-1 | CASSNGGGGTYNEQFF | TGCGCCAGCAGCAACGGCGGCGGGGGGACCTACAATGAGCAGTTCTTC
NA | TRBJ1-5 | TRBD1 | TRBV15 | CATSRDRGNQPQHF | TGTGCCACCAGCAGGGACAGGGGCAATCAGCCCCAGCATTTT
NA | TRBJ1-5 | NA | TRBV6-1 | CASSEPGREEPQHF | TGTGCCAGCAGTGAACCAGGGCGCGAGGAGCCCCAGCATTTT
NA | TRBJ2-3 | TRBD1 | TRBV24-1 | CATQLDRGTDTQYF | TGTGCCACCCAGTTGGACAGGGGCACAGATACGCAGTATTTT
NA | TRBJ2-3 | NA | TRBV6-5 | CASRRQGTDTQYF | TGTGCCAGCAGAAGACAGGGCACAGATACGCAGTATTTT
once | TRBJ2-7 | TRBD1 | TRBV7-2 | CASSLDRGLEQYF | TGTGCCAGCAGCTTAGACAGGGGGCTGGAGCAGTACTTC
NA | TRBJ1-5 | TRBD1 | TRBV23-1 | CASRPDRDSNQPQHF | TGCGCCAGCAGACCGGACAGGGATAGCAATCAGCCCCAGCATTTT
once | TRBJ2-2 | NA | TRBV7-9 | CASSLARGVGGELFF | TGTGCCAGCAGCTTAGCCAGGGGAGTTGGCGGGGAGCTGTTTTTT
NA | TRBJ1-5 | TRBD1 | TRBV3-1/TRBV3-2 | CASSQAGGHQPQHF | TGTGCCAGCAGCCAAGCAGGGGGCCATCAGCCCCAGCATTTT
NA | TRBJ1-6 | NA | TRBV28 | CASSYSGSNSPLHF | TGTGCCAGCAGTTACTCAGGATCTAATTCACCCCTCCACTTT
NA | TRBJ1-2 | NA | TRBV2 | CASSDQGEGYTF | TGTGCCAGCAGTGACCAGGGTGAGGGCTACACCTTC
NA | TRBJ1-1 | NA | TRBV6-5 | CASSQNRVGTEAFF | TGTGCCAGCAGTCAGAACAGGGTCGGGACTGAAGCTTTCTTT
NA | TRBJ2-1 | NA | TRBV5-1 | CASSATSDLSYNEQFF | TGCGCCAGCAGCGCGACTTCAGACCTTTCCTACAATGAGCAGTTCTTC
NA | TRBJ2-1 | TRBD2 | TRBV6-5 | CASSYSGTSVNEQFF | TGTGCCAGCAGTTACTCGGGGACTAGCGTCAATGAGCAGTTCTTC
NA | TRBJ1-6 | NA | TRBV19 | CASSPRTLVNSPLHF | TGTGCCAGTAGTCCGCGTACCTTAGTCAATTCACCCCTCCACTTT
NA | TRBJ2-3 | TRBD1 | TRBV6-5 | CASRGRGQVADTQYF | TGTGCCAGCAGGGGCAGGGGGCAGGTTGCAGATACGCAGTATTTT
NA | TRBJ2-1 | TRBD2 | TRBV5-1 | CASSPQDPGLHYNEQFF | TGCGCCAGCAGCCCCCAGGACCCGGGACTACACTACAATGAGCAGTTCTTC
NA | TRBJ2-3 | NA | TRBV11-2 | CASSLAGADTQYF | TGTGCCAGCAGCTTAGCGGGGGCAGATACGCAGTATTTT
NA | TRBJ1-2 | NA | TRBV6-1 | CASSESPSLNYGYTF | TGTGCCAGCAGTGAGTCTCCTTCCTTAAACTATGGCTACACCTTC
few | TRBJ1-4 | NA | TRBV19 | CASMAGGLEKLFF | TGTGCCAGTATGGCAGGAGGACTAGAAAAACTGTTTTTT
NA | TRBJ1-4 | TRBD1 | TRBV28 | CASSLPGTGDEKLFF | TGTGCCAGCAGTTTACCTGGGACAGGGGATGAAAAACTGTTTTTT
NA | TRBJ1-2 | TRBD1 | TRBV5-1 | CASSRDSNYGYTF | TGCGCCAGCAGCCGGGACAGCAACTATGGCTACACCTTC
NA | TRBJ2-5 | TRBD1 | TRBV5-1 | CASSMGQGETQYF | TGCGCCAGCAGCATGGGACAGGGCGAGACCCAGTACTTC
few | TRBJ2-6 | NA | TRBV2 | CASKFEYSGANVLTF | TGTGCCAGCAAATTCGAGTACTCTGGGGCCAACGTCCTGACTTTC
NA | TRBJ1-4 | TRBD1 | TRBV5-3 | CARSLGQGRSNEKLFF | TGTGCCAGAAGTCTCGGACAGGGGAGGTCTAATGAAAAACTGTTTTTT
NA | TRBJ2-2 | TRBD1 | TRBV19 | CASSIPGTGNTGELFF | TGTGCCAGTAGTATCCCCGGGACAGGGAACACCGGGGAGCTGTTTTTT
NA | TRBJ2-3 | TRBD2 | TRBV3-1/TRBV3-2 | CASSQPSGDTQYF | TGTGCCAGCAGCCAACCTAGCGGGGATACGCAGTATTTT